Below are 11 T cell receptor beta chains sequenced from a single sample in a study of blood T cell repertoires in COVID-19. The data were produced by immunoSEQ multiplex PCR, yet TCRdb's version contains in-frame clones alone and is incomplete. There are roughly 98,000 clones in the sample; around four fifths occur only once, and approximately 10% lies in the top ten. The specimen was peripheral blood. These receptors all come from a woman in her 70s with active or convalescent COVID-19.

This chain uses TRBV10-3 with TRBJ2-2; TRBD1 agrees at 7 bases. This CDR3 comprises 14 residues. The V gene's germline CDR1 is ENHRY and CDR2 SYGVKD. V lost 0 bases and J lost 5; bases outside the gene matches: 0. CDR3 coding DNA: TGTGCCATCAGTGAGTCGACAGGGACCGGGGAGCTGTTTTTT. Protein: CAISESTGTGELFF.

V is TRBV29-1 and J is TRBJ1-2; 7 nucleotides agree with TRBD1. V lost 6 bases and J lost 4; bases outside the gene matches: 11. This CDR3 contains 14 residues. Germline V gene lookup returns CDR1 SQVTM and CDR2 ANQGSEA. The CDR3 here is CSVRGGDSIYGYTF. The CDR3 nucleotides read TGCAGCGTCCGAGGCGGGGACAGCATCTATGGCTACACCTTC.

V usage is TRBV2 and J usage is TRBJ1-1; maybe TRBD1 (5 bases). Trimming removed 0 bases from V and 8 bases from J, with 10 bases in between. Germline V gene sequence: CDR1 SNHLY, CDR2 FYNNEI. There are 13 residues in the CDR3. CDR3 DNA sequence: TGTGCCAGCAGTGAAGCGCTGGGGGGGGAAGCTTTCTTT. Its translation: CASSEALGGEAFF.

The gene calls are TRBV7-2 and TRBJ1-2; TRBD1 aligns across 8 bases. J was trimmed by 8 bases and V by 3 bases; bases with no gene match: 8. The CDR3 extends over 14 amino acids. Germline CDR1 is SGHTA and CDR2 is FQGNSA. DNA for the CDR3: TGTGCCAGCAGCTTGGGACAGGTCACGGGAGGCTACACCTTC. Its translation is CASSLGQVTGGYTF.

The CDR3 DNA is TGTGCCAGCAGTGACGGTAAGGGGCGCTACACTGAAGCTTTCTTT. This sequence encodes CASSDGKGRYTEAFF. The chain couples TRBV2 to TRBJ1-1, with a tentative D call TRBD1 (5 bases). The germline CDR1 and CDR2 sequences are SNHLY and FYNNEI. Trimming left V 3 bases short and J 3 bases short, with 14 bases between. This CDR3 spans 15 amino acids.

Here the CDR3 reads CASSTTGGDYEQYF. The CDR3 DNA sequence: TGTGCCAGCAGCACTACAGGGGGCGATTACGAGCAGTACTTC. This chain joins TRBV7-2 and TRBJ2-7, with 9 nucleotides matching TRBD1. CDR3 length: 14 amino acids. With 5 bases clipped from V and 4 bases from J, the junction kept 6 bases outside the gene matches. CDR1 SGHTA and CDR2 FQGNSA come from the germline V gene.

The chain carries TRBV6-5 and TRBJ1-5, with 8 bases matching TRBD1. This CDR3 has 14 residues. Germline CDR1 MNHEY, CDR2 SVGAGI. V was clipped by 6 bases and J by 7 bases; unmatched bases: 8. For the CDR3, the DNA is TGTGCCAGCAGCCCGACAGGGGTACGCCAGCCCCAGCATTTT. Translated: CASSPTGVRQPQHF.

CDR3 nucleotide sequence: TGTGCCAGCAGTTTGCCTTCACAGGCAATGAGGCCTGAAGCTTTCTTT. Translation: CASSLPSQAMRPEAFF. The V gene is TRBV27, the J gene TRBJ1-1, with TRBD1 as a possible D gene (5 bases). This CDR3 has 16 residues. Germline assignment: CDR1 MNHEY and CDR2 SMNVEV (reference sequence). V was trimmed by 3 bases and J by 6 bases, leaving 20 bases between them.

V and J are TRBV2 and TRBJ1-5, with D perhaps matching TRBD1 (5 bases). There are 14 residues in the CDR3. V gave up 4 bases and J gave up 7 bases, with 14 bases separating them. The germline gives CDR1 SNHLY, CDR2 FYNNEI. The CDR3 bases are TGTGCCAGCAGTGCACAGGTCGGGGGACAGCCCCAGCATTTT. Translating gives CASSAQVGGQPQHF.

V gene TRBV9 combines with J gene TRBJ1-5; 7 bases map to TRBD1. The CDR3 length is 15 residues. Germline loops: CDR1 SGDLS, CDR2 YYNGEE. V was clipped by 3 bases and J by 7 bases; unmatched bases: 10. Here the CDR3 reads CASSATDRVGQPQHF. In DNA form, the CDR3 reads TGTGCCAGCAGCGCGACCGACAGGGTCGGGCAGCCCCAGCATTTT.

This clone was seen once. The chain uses TRBV2 and TRBJ1-3, with no clear D. The CDR3 covers 16 residues. V gave up 2 bases and J gave up 0 bases, with 11 bases separating them. CDR1 and CDR2 from the germline V gene are SNHLY and FYNNEI. The CDR3 DNA sequence: TGTGCCAGCAGTGAACATCAACTGAACTCTGGAAACACCATATATTTT. It specifies CASSEHQLNSGNTIYF.